The clone carrying this TCR beta chain was observed a handful of times. This specimen belongs to a study of beta chain features in type 1 diabetes. The investigators reverse transcribed all of the isolated RNA, so they sequenced expressed TCRB transcripts. Generated by immunoSEQ multiplex PCR, the TCRdb table keeps only in-frame clones and is missing some. The table has more than 350,000 clones, around 10% seen once; the top ten hold over 0.035%. It was via CD45RO/CCR7/CD25/CD127/CD95/CD27 that CD4+ naive, central memory, regulatory and stem cell-like memory cells were sorted. Looked up from germline, CDR1 is SGHDT and CDR2 is YYEEEE. The CDR3 totals 13 residues. V lost 1 base and J lost 7; bases outside the gene matches: 4.

This sequence was found in a woman under 30 in good health. The V gene is TRBV5-6, the J gene TRBJ1-2; TRBD1 matches at 7 bases. Sequenced input: naive CD4+ T cells from blood. CDR3 loop: CASSLTGERGYTF. For the CDR3, the DNA is TGTGCCAGCAGCTTGACAGGGGAGCGTGGCTACACCTTC.